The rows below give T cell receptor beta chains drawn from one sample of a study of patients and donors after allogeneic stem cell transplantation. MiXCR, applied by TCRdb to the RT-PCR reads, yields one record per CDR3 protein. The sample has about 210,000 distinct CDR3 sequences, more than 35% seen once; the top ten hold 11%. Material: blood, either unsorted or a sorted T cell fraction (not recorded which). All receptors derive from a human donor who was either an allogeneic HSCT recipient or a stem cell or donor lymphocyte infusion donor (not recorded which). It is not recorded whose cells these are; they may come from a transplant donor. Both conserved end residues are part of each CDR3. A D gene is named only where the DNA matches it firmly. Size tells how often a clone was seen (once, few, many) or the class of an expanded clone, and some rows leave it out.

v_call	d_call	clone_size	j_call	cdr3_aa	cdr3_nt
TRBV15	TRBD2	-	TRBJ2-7	CATSRAGGREQYF	TGTGCCACCAGCAGAGCGGGGGGGCGGGAGCAGTACTTC
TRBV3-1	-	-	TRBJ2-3	CASSQDRAGPKAYF	TGTGCCAGCAGCCAAGATAGGGCCGGCCCCAAGGCGTATTTT
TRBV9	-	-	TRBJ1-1	CASSPRQKMNTEAFF	TGTGCCAGCAGCCCCCGACAGAAGATGAACACTGAAGCTTTCTTT
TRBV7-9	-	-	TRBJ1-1	CASSLAEGVRAFF	TGTGCCAGCAGCTTGGCCGAGGGGGTTAGAGCTTTCTTT
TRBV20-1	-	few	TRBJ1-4	CSARDVRTTNEKLFF	TGCAGTGCTAGAGATGTGCGGACAACTAATGAAAAACTGTTTTTT
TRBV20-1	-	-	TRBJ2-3	CSARIAAGGGTQYF	TGCAGTGCTCGAATAGCGGCCGGGGGAGGCACGCAGTATTTT
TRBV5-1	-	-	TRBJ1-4	CASSLRGGSTNEKLFF	TGCGCCAGCAGCCTGAGGGGCGGATCAACTAATGAAAAACTGTTTTTT
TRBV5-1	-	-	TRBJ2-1	CASGPRDGEQFF	TGCGCCAGCGGGCCGCGGGACGGCGAGCAGTTCTTC
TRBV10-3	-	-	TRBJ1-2	CAISGTSRREGYGYTF	TGTGCCATCAGTGGGACATCACGGCGGGAGGGCTATGGCTACACCTTC
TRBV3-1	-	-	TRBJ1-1	CASSRLGADTEAFF	TGTGCCAGCAGCCGGCTTGGGGCGGACACTGAAGCTTTCTTT
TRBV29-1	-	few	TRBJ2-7	CSVEDLGQPYEQYF	TGCAGCGTTGAAGATCTAGGACAGCCTTATGAGCAGTACTTC
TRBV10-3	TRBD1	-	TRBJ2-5	CAISHRGLETQYF	TGTGCCATCAGTCACAGGGGGCTAGAGACCCAGTACTTC
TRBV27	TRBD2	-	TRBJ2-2	CASRPNLGLAGENTGELFF	TGTGCCAGCAGGCCCAACCTGGGACTAGCGGGGGAGAACACCGGGGAGCTGTTTTTT
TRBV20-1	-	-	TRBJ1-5	CSATSYPRKNQPQHF	TGCAGTGCCACCTCCTATCCCCGGAAGAATCAGCCCCAGCATTTT
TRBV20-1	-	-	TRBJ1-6	CSARMGTSNSPLHF	TGCAGTGCTAGGATGGGGACTTCTAATTCACCCCTCCACTTT
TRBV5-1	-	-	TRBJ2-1	CASSRVFIADNEQFF	TGCGCCAGCAGCCGAGTGTTTATAGCGGACAATGAGCAGTTCTTC
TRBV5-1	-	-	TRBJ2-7	CASSLEDSLYEQYF	TGCGCCAGCAGCTTGGAGGACAGTTTATACGAGCAGTACTTC
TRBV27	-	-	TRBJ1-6	CASSLNFRYPNSPLHF	TGTGCCAGCAGTTTAAACTTTAGGTATCCTAATTCACCCCTCCACTTT
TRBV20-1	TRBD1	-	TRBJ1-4	CSALGQGSEKLFF	TGCAGTGCTTTAGGACAGGGAAGTGAAAAACTGTTTTTT
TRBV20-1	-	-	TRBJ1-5	CSATRLGGVQPQHF	TGCAGTGCTACCAGATTGGGTGGAGTCCAGCCCCAGCATTTT
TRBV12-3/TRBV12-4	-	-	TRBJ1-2	CASSLVVGGYTF	TGTGCCAGCAGTTTAGTGGTGGGTGGCTACACCTTC
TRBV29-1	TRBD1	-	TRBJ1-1	CSAGTGVRAFF	TGCAGCGCTGGGACAGGGGTACGTGCTTTCTTT
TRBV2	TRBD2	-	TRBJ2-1	CASSEASGGAYNEQFF	TGTGCCAGCAGTGAAGCTAGCGGGGGAGCATACAATGAGCAGTTCTTC
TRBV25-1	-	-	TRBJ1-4	CASSEVSTNEKLFF	TGTGCCAGCAGTGAAGTTTCAACTAATGAAAAACTGTTTTTT
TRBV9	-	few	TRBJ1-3	CASSVGTLSGNTIYF	TGTGCCAGCAGCGTCGGGACACTCTCTGGAAACACCATATATTTT
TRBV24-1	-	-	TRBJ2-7	CATSDLPGAEQYF	TGTGCCACCAGTGATTTACCGGGAGCCGAGCAGTACTTC
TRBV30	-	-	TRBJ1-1	CAWSAGIGTEAFF	TGTGCCTGGAGTGCGGGCATTGGAACTGAAGCTTTCTTT
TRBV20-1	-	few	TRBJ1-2	CSARDQGLDNYGYTF	TGCAGTGCTAGAGATCAGGGGTTAGATAACTATGGCTACACCTTC
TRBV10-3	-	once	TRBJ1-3	CAISERGRNSGNTIYF	TGTGCCATCAGTGAAAGGGGACGGAACTCTGGAAACACCATATATTTT
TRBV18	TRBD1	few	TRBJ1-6	CASSPGQGVAGSPLHF	TGTGCCAGCTCACCAGGACAGGGGGTTGCTGGCTCACCCCTCCACTTT
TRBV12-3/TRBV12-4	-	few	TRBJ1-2	CASRGRYYGYTF	TGTGCCAGCAGGGGACGGTACTATGGCTACACCTTC
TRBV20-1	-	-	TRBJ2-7	CSARDTAGYSYEQYF	TGCAGTGCTAGAGATACCGCGGGGTACTCCTACGAGCAGTACTTC
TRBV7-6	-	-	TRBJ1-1	CASSRNGRIMNTEAFF	TGTGCCAGCAGCCGGAATGGACGGATTATGAACACTGAAGCTTTCTTT
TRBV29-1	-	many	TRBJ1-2	CSVKHRGEDGYTF	TGCAGCGTTAAGCACCGGGGTGAGGATGGCTACACCTTC
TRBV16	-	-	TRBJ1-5	CASSFDSENQPQHF	TGTGCCAGCAGCTTCGACAGCGAGAATCAGCCCCAGCATTTT
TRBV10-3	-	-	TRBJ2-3	CAIRAPGPTDTQYF	TGTGCCATCAGAGCCCCGGGCCCCACAGATACGCAGTATTTT
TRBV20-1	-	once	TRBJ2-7	CSARDFREQYF	TGCAGTGCTAGAGATTTTAGGGAGCAGTACTTC
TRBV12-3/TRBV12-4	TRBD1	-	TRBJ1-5	CASSRAGQNNQPQHF	TGTGCCAGCAGCCGAGCGGGACAGAACAATCAGCCCCAGCATTTT
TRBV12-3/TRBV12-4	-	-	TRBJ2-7	CASSLFNRDGYDEQYF	TGTGCCAGCAGTTTATTTAACCGGGACGGGTACGACGAGCAGTACTTC
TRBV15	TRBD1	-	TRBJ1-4	CATSMGKGAREKLFF	TGTGCCACCAGCATGGGGAAGGGGGCACGGGAAAAACTGTTTTTT
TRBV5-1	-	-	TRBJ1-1	CASSPRMGSDEAFF	TGCGCCAGCAGCCCGAGAATGGGGTCAGACGAAGCTTTCTTT
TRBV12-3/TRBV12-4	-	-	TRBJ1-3	CASSLWVGASGNTIYF	TGTGCCAGCAGTTTGTGGGTGGGGGCCTCTGGAAACACCATATATTTT
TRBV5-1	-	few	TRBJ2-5	CASRLGTQETQYF	TGCGCCAGCAGATTGGGGACCCAAGAGACCCAGTACTTC
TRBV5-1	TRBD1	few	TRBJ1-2	CASSLDPQGAFGYTF	TGCGCCAGCAGCTTGGATCCACAGGGGGCCTTTGGCTACACCTTC
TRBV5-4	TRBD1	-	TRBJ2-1	CASSPGQGPHNEQFF	TGTGCCAGCAGCCCCGGACAGGGACCCCACAATGAGCAGTTCTTC
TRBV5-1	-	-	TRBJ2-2	CASSSHARGTGELFF	TGCGCCAGCAGCTCCCACGCCCGGGGGACCGGGGAGCTGTTTTTT
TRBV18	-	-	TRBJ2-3	CASSPQRSTDTQYF	TGTGCCAGCTCACCTCAGCGTAGCACAGATACGCAGTATTTT
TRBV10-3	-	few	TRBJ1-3	CAIRGTSSGNTIYF	TGTGCCATCAGGGGGACCAGCTCTGGAAACACCATATATTTT
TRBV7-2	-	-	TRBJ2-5	CASSLVRLAGETQYF	TGTGCCAGCAGCTTAGTTCGTCTAGCTGGCGAGACCCAGTACTTC
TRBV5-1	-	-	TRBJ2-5	CASSVGGTQETQYF	TGCGCCAGCAGTGTGGGCGGAACCCAAGAGACCCAGTACTTC
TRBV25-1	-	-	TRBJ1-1	CASSESKGTRDTEAFF	TGTGCCAGCAGTGAATCAAAGGGGACGAGGGACACTGAAGCTTTCTTT
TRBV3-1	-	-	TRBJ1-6	CASSQFRVNSHLHF	TGTGCCAGCAGCCAGTTCAGGGTTAATTCACACCTCCACTTT
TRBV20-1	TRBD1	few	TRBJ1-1	CSARFGQAGAFF	TGCAGTGCTAGATTCGGACAGGCAGGAGCTTTCTTT
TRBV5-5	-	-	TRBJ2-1	CASSLVTEQFF	TGTGCCAGCAGCTTGGTCACTGAGCAGTTCTTC